The present entry profiles one T cell receptor beta chain with its context. Study processing details: Amplification with reference gene primers provided the estimates of nucleated cell counts. Using immunoSEQ multiplex PCR, the repertoire was profiled, and TCRdb retains in-frame clones only, with some absent. V, J and clone size are those of that table, while D and trimming were read from the DNA. The sample has some 130,000 clones, approximately 88% seen once. Germline assignment: CDR1 MGHRA and CDR2 YSYEKL. The CDR3 covers 17 residues. V was trimmed by 2 bases and J by 8 bases, leaving 19 bases between them. These data are taken from a study of blood T cell repertoires in COVID-19. Study-level background: The origin of the acute and convalescent COVID-19 samples was the United States, Italy and Spain. The cDNA or gDNA used as material had been derived from T cells, B-cell-depleted T cells, or PBMCs.

The origin of this receptor is a man over 45 with acute or convalescent COVID-19. The specimen sequenced was peripheral blood. This rearrangement joins TRBV4-1 to TRBJ1-6; tentative D call: TRBD1 (5 bases). In DNA form, the CDR3 reads TGCGCCAGCAGCCAAAATCCGACCCCCGGGGGTGATTCACCCCTCCACTTT. Its translation: CASSQNPTPGGDSPLHF.